Listed here are 19 T cell receptor beta chains from one sample, sequenced in a study of cytomegalovirus exposure and HLA in healthy donors. The PCR employed 60 Vbeta primers together with 13 Jbeta primers. The repertoire was sequenced with immunoSEQ multiplex PCR; TCRdb's copy has only in-frame clones and lacks some. The sample comprises around 67,000 clones, 75% to 80% of which are singletons, and roughly 8.2% rests with the top ten. The sequencing sample was made of PBMCs. These receptor sequences come from a man aged 18 to 29 in good health and CMV-seropositive.

The chain links TRBV6-5 to TRBJ1-4; D gene unclear. Trimming removed 7 bases at V and 0 bases at J, with 9 bases between. The CDR3 sequence is 14 residues long. The germline V gene has CDR1 MNHEY and CDR2 SVGAGI. The CDR3 spells CASKFGSTNEKLFF. CDR3 DNA: TGTGCCAGCAAGTTCGGTTCAACTAATGAAAAACTGTTTTTT.

This sequence joins TRBV5-1 and TRBJ2-7; 7 nucleotides line up with TRBD2. This CDR3 is 13 amino acids long. CDR1 is SGHRS and CDR2 is YFSETQ in the germline V gene. Germline trimming cut 2 bases from V and 3 bases from J; bases unmatched to any gene: 2. Here the CDR3 DNA reads TGCGCCAGCAGCTTCGGGGAGGGCTACGAGCAGTACTTC. Protein sequence: CASSFGEGYEQYF. The complete variable domain, with remaining parts taken from reference TRBV5-1 and TRBJ2-7, reads KAGVTQTPRYLIKTRGQQVTLSCSPISGHRSVSWYQQTPGQGLQFLFEYFSETQRNKGNFPGRFSGRQFSNSRSEMNVSTLELGDSALYLCASSFGEGYEQYFGPGTRLTVT.

In its sample, this clone was seen a few times. This chain connects TRBV29-1 to TRBJ1-2; 11 bases map to TRBD1. V dropped 7 bases and J dropped 7; count of bases not matched to a gene: 8. The CDR3 consists of 13 residues. Germline V gene lookup returns CDR1 SQVTM and CDR2 ANQGSEA. CDR3 sequence: CSANGQGALGYTF. Written as DNA, the CDR3 is TGCAGCGCTAACGGACAGGGGGCGCTTGGCTACACCTTC.

The chain has TRBV2 and TRBJ1-2; D is possibly TRBD1 (6 bases). Germline lookup yields CDR1 SNHLY and CDR2 FYNNEI. The V gene lost 4 bases and the J gene lost 8 bases, with 17 bases spanning the gap. This CDR3 spans 14 amino acids. CDR3 region: CASSGGGGWSGYTF. CDR3 nucleotides: TGTGCCAGCAGTGGAGGGGGGGGATGGTCGGGCTACACCTTC.

The chain has TRBV15 and TRBJ2-7; D is possibly TRBD2 (5 bases). The CDR3 covers 14 residues. In germline, CDR1 is LNHNV, CDR2 YYDKDF (reference sequence). With 3 bases removed from V and 2 bases from J, the gap between germline ends came to 11 bases. CDR3 amino acids: CATSSARVTYEQYF. The CDR3 DNA is TGTGCCACCAGCAGCGCGCGGGTAACCTACGAGCAGTACTTC.

V and J are TRBV30 and TRBJ1-2; D possibly corresponds to TRBD1 (5 bases). CDR3 length equals 13 residues. Trimming removed 2 bases from V and 2 bases from J, with 9 bases in between. Germline CDR1 and CDR2: GTSNPN and SVGIG (reference sequence). The chain's CDR3 is CAWSTGINYGYTF. Written as DNA, the CDR3 is TGTGCCTGGAGTACAGGTATCAACTATGGCTACACCTTC.

The rearrangement joins TRBV7-8 to TRBJ2-7, with 14 bases lining up with TRBD2. The length of the CDR3 is 14 residues. Trimming took 4 bases from V and 4 from J; bases not matched to a gene: 0. CDR1 SGHVS and CDR2 FQNEAQ come from the germline V gene. This CDR3 is CASSWTSGGYEQYF. CDR3 nucleotides: TGTGCCAGCAGCTGGACTAGCGGGGGGTACGAGCAGTACTTC. Based on the CDR3 plus reference TRBV7-8 and TRBJ2-7, the full variable domain is GAGVSQSPRYKVAKRGQDVALRCDPISGHVSLFWYQQALGQGPEFLTYFQNEAQLDKSGLPSDRFFAERPEGSVSTLKIQRTQQEDSAVYLCASSWTSGGYEQYFGPGTRLTVT.

This chain uses TRBV6-1 with TRBJ1-6, with TRBD1 matching 10 bases. The CDR3 length is 14 residues. Germline-derived CDR1 and CDR2 are MNHNS and SASEGT. The V segment lost 5 bases and the J segment 10 bases; nucleotides outside the gene matches: 5. For the CDR3, the DNA is TGTGCCAGCAGTTCCGGGACAGGGGTCTCACCCCTCCACTTT. It yields the protein CASSSGTGVSPLHF.

The V and J genes are TRBV27 and TRBJ1-4; unclear D gene. Germline CDR1 is MNHEY and CDR2 is SMNVEV (reference sequence). V was clipped by 4 bases and J by 0 bases, with 3 bases between them. The CDR3 length is 13 residues. CDR3 sequence (DNA): TGTGCCAGCAGTTCCACAACTAATGAAAAACTGTTTTTT. It is translated as CASSSTTNEKLFF. The full variable domain, in which reference TRBV27 and TRBJ1-4 provide the parts outside the CDR3, is EAQVTQNPRYLITVTGKKLTVTCSQNMNHEYMSWYRQDPGLGLRQIYYSMNVEVTDKGDVPEGYKVSRKEKRNFPLILESPSPNQTSLYFCASSSTTNEKLFFGSGTQLSVL.

The chain couples TRBV12-2 to TRBJ2-3; no DNA check was done on the table's D call, TRBD2. TRBV12-2 is deemed a pseudogene. This CDR3 is built from 18 residues. The DNA for the CDR3 is TGTGCAAGTCGCCAAACTAGCGGGAGTAGGGTTTGCACAGATACGCAGTATTTT. The encoded protein is CASRQTSGSRVCTDTQYF.

The rearrangement links TRBV7-2 to TRBJ1-1; no clear D. This CDR3 is 12 amino acids long. The germline V gene has CDR1 SGHTA and CDR2 FQGNSA. Trimming stripped 5 bases from V and 3 bases from J, with 7 bases between. The CDR3 DNA reads TGTGCCAGCAGCCCCGAGTACACTGAAGCTTTCTTT. This gives the protein CASSPEYTEAFF.

This chain uses TRBV19 with TRBJ2-1; tentatively, D is TRBD2 (5 bases). The CDR3 spans 12 residues. The germline V and J ends were trimmed by 3 bases and 6 bases, with 6 bases remaining between them. Germline V gene data show CDR1 as LNHDA and CDR2 as SQIVND (reference sequence). The CDR3 bases are TGTGCCAGTAGTATGCGGGCCAATGAGCAGTTCTTC. Its translation: CASSMRANEQFF.

The chain has TRBV5-1 and TRBJ2-7, with 10 nucleotides matching TRBD2. CDR1 is SGHRS, CDR2 YFSETQ, per germline. With 4 bases clipped from V and 6 bases from J, the junction kept 4 bases outside the gene matches. This CDR3 spans 13 amino acids. The DNA of the CDR3 is TGCGCCAGCAGCCGGACTAGCGGTCGCGAGCAGTACTTC. Residues: CASSRTSGREQYF.

This sequence joins TRBV5-1 and TRBJ1-6; D uncertain. CDR3 length: 13 amino acids. CDR1 SGHRS and CDR2 YFSETQ come from the germline V gene. The V end was cut by 4 bases, the J end by 7 bases, with 9 bases between. In DNA, the CDR3 is TGCGCCAGCAGCACTGATGTAAATTCACCCCTCCACTTT. Protein sequence: CASSTDVNSPLHF.

V gene TRBV27 combines with J gene TRBJ2-7; a possible D gene is TRBD1 (6 bases). The CDR3 runs to 13 residues. CDR1 is MNHEY and CDR2 is SMNVEV in the germline V gene (reference sequence). The germline V and J ends were trimmed by 7 bases and 4 bases, with 14 bases remaining between them. CDR3 in amino acids: CASISRGSYEQYF. The CDR3 coding sequence is TGTGCCAGCATCTCCAGGGGATCTTACGAGCAGTACTTC.

The chain uses TRBV29-1 and TRBJ1-2; D gene ambiguous. Germline lookup yields CDR1 SQVTM and CDR2 ANQGSEA. V was clipped by 1 base and J by 0 bases, with 12 bases between them. The CDR3 spans 15 residues. CDR3 DNA: TGCAGCGTTGAAGGGCAACTAGGGACTAACTATGGCTACACCTTC. Its protein is CSVEGQLGTNYGYTF.

This clone showed up just once. The CDR3 DNA reads as TGCAGCGCCACAGCCTTGAACACTGAAGCTTTCTTT. Amino acid sequence: CSATALNTEAFF. The V and J genes are TRBV29-1 and TRBJ1-1; D remains unclear. The germline V gene has CDR1 SQVTM and CDR2 ANQGSEA. The CDR3 is 12 residues long. V was trimmed by 7 bases and J by 0 bases, leaving 9 bases between them.

The chain has TRBV9 and TRBJ1-1; TRBD1 is a possible D gene (6 bases). Trimming removed 3 bases at V and 4 bases at J, with 19 bases between. This CDR3 comprises 16 residues. The V gene's germline CDR1 is SGDLS and CDR2 YYNGEE. In DNA, the CDR3 is TGTGCCAGCAGCGACTACAGGGTGGGGGGGGCCACTGAAGCTTTCTTT. Its protein is CASSDYRVGGATEAFF.

J is TRBJ1-1 and V is TRBV19; no clear D. This CDR3 has 11 residues. V was shortened by 3 bases and J by 11 bases, with 10 bases between the two germline ends. Germline assignment: CDR1 LNHDA and CDR2 SQIVND (reference sequence). CDR3 nucleotide sequence: TGTGCCAGTAGTATTTCCCGGAGGGCTTTCTTT. Amino acids: CASSISRRAFF.